This is a list of T cell receptor beta chains from one sample in a study of shared clonotypes between healthy human individuals. Clones were read by immunoSEQ multiplex PCR, and TCRdb kept only the in-frame ones, dropping some. There are approximately 1.9 million clones in the sample; around 95% occur only once, and approximately 1.7% lies in the top ten. Material: naive CD8+ T cells from PBMCs. The receptors were sampled from a man aged 18 to 35 in good health. Some clones in this sample may be carry-over from other donors' samples. Each CDR3 is given with its conserved first and last residue. Clone size, where shown, is once, few, many, or a class for clones that have expanded.

CDR3: CASVGTGSGGELFF
V: TRBV28
size: -
length: 14
J: TRBJ2-2

CDR3: CACTGRNYNEQFF
V: TRBV30
size: once
length: 13
J: TRBJ2-1

CDR3: CASSYRGRDEQYF
V: TRBV19
size: once
length: 13
J: TRBJ2-7

CDR3: CARSARTGTVYEQYF
V: TRBV5-3
size: -
length: 15
J: TRBJ2-7

CDR3: CASSLGLRGLNTEAFF
V: TRBV5-1
size: once
length: 16
J: TRBJ1-1

CDR3: CSALRVGSFTDTQYF
V: TRBV29-1
size: -
length: 15
J: TRBJ2-3

CDR3: CASSLERGSYNEQFF
V: TRBV7-3
size: once
length: 15
J: TRBJ2-1

CDR3: CVIRTLDSYEQYF
V: TRBV10-3
size: -
length: 13
J: TRBJ2-7

CDR3: CASSLPLTGTTNEKLFF
V: TRBV7-9
size: -
length: 17
J: TRBJ1-4

CDR3: CASSPGLAGGVGNEQFF
V: TRBV9
size: -
length: 17
J: TRBJ2-1

CDR3: CASSLTSRSYEQYF
V: TRBV6-5
size: -
length: 14
J: TRBJ2-7

CDR3: CAVRNTEAFF
V: TRBV30
size: -
length: 10
J: TRBJ1-1

CDR3: CASARVQEQYF
V: TRBV2
size: -
length: 11
J: TRBJ2-7

CDR3: CASSFQGGEQFF
V: TRBV5-6
size: -
length: 12
J: TRBJ2-1

CDR3: CAWSTGTDYSPLHF
V: TRBV30
size: -
length: 14
J: TRBJ1-6

CDR3: CAARPRDGLYEQYF
V: TRBV27
size: -
length: 14
J: TRBJ2-7

CDR3: CASSVGAGMYEQFF
V: TRBV9
size: -
length: 14
J: TRBJ2-1

CDR3: CASSVVPASGTETQYF
V: TRBV9
size: -
length: 16
J: TRBJ2-5

CDR3: CASSNNLAGPSNNEQFF
V: TRBV4-3
size: -
length: 17
J: TRBJ2-1

CDR3: CASRQGLADTQYF
V: TRBV19
size: -
length: 13
J: TRBJ2-3

CDR3: CASSSAGAPNYGYTF
V: TRBV7-9
size: -
length: 15
J: TRBJ1-2

CDR3: CASSEALAGVPYEQYF
V: TRBV2
size: -
length: 16
J: TRBJ2-7

CDR3: CAWSDESLAGPTYEQYF
V: TRBV30
size: -
length: 17
J: TRBJ2-7

CDR3: CASSYTPRGHYNEQFF
V: TRBV6-5
size: -
length: 16
J: TRBJ2-1

CDR3: CASSLPWTANQETQYF
V: TRBV28
size: -
length: 16
J: TRBJ2-5

CDR3: CASSLGQVGSTEAFF
V: TRBV11-2
size: -
length: 15
J: TRBJ1-1